This TCR beta chain is from a study of blood T cell repertoires in COVID-19. Whole-study context: Samples of COVID-19 (acute and convalescent) were obtained from the United States, Italy and Spain. The cDNA or gDNA used as material had been derived from T cells, B-cell-depleted T cells, or PBMCs.

Assay used: immunoSEQ multiplex PCR; TCRdb lists only in-frame clones, some missing. Found here are more than 250,000 clones, 89% of them singletons; the top ten hold under 6.5%. The CDR3 covers 15 residues. Trimming removed 5 bases at V and 5 bases at J, with 18 bases between. The germline gives CDR1 MNHEY, CDR2 SVGAGI. This clone appeared once. The rearrangement links TRBV6-5 to TRBJ1-1; D ambiguous. The clonotype originates from a man aged 18 to 30 who had recovered from COVID-19. The sequenced sample was peripheral blood. CDR3 sequence reads: CASSRGRAPETEAFF. CDR3 in DNA: TGTGCCAGCAGTCGCGGGAGGGCACCAGAAACTGAAGCTTTCTTT.